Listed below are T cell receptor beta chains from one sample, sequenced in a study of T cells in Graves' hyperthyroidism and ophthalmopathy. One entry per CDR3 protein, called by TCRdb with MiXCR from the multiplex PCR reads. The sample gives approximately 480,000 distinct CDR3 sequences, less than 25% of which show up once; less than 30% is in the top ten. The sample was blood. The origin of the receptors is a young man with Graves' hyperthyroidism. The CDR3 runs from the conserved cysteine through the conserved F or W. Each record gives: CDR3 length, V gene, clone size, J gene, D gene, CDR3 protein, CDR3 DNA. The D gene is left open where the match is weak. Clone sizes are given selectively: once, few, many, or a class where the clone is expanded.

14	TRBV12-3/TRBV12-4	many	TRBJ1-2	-	CASSLGHRNYGYTF	TGTGCCAGCAGTTTAGGACACCGAAACTATGGCTACACCTTC
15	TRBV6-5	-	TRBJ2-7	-	CASSYRRQLFYEQYF	TGTGCCAGCAGTTATCGGCGGCAGTTATTTTACGAGCAGTACTTC
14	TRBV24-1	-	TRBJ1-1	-	CATSGAEGDTEAFF	TGTGCCACCAGTGGTGCAGAAGGGGACACTGAAGCTTTCTTT
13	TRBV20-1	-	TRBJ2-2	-	CSARTANTGELFF	TGCAGTGCTAGGACAGCGAACACCGGGGAGCTGTTTTTT
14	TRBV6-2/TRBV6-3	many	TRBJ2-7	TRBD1	CASRDRGRDYEQYF	TGTGCCAGCAGGGACAGGGGTCGGGACTACGAGCAGTACTTC
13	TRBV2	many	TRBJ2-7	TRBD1	CASSEGQDYEQYF	TGTGCCAGCAGTGAGGGACAGGACTACGAGCAGTACTTC
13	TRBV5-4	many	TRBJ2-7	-	CASSLESFSEQYF	TGTGCCAGCAGCTTAGAGAGCTTCAGCGAGCAGTACTTC
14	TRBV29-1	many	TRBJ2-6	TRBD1	CSVADRAGANVLTF	TGCAGCGTAGCGGACAGGGCTGGGGCCAACGTCCTGACTTTC
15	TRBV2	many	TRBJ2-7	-	CASSEASRRGYEQYF	TGTGCCAGCAGTGAAGCGTCGCGTAGGGGCTACGAGCAGTACTTC
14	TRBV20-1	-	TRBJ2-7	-	CSATLTQASHEQYF	TGCAGTGCTACCCTGACTCAGGCGAGCCACGAGCAGTACTTC
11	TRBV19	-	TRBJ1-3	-	CASAGGNTIYF	TGTGCCAGTGCTGGAGGAAACACTATATATTTT
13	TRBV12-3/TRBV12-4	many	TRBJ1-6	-	CASSRWEGGPLHF	TGTGCCAGCAGTCGCTGGGAAGGTGGACCCCTCCACTTT
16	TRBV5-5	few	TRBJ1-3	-	CASSLPGRPSGNTIYF	TGTGCCAGCAGCTTGCCAGGACGGCCCTCTGGAAACACCATATATTTT
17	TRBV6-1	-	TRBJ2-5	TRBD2	CASSEGGERGDVGTQYF	TGTGCCAGCAGTGAAGGGGGAGAGCGGGGGGACGTGGGGACCCAGTACTTC
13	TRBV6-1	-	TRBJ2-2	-	CASIGGNTGELFF	TGTGCCAGCATAGGGGGGAACACCGGGGAGCTGTTTTTT
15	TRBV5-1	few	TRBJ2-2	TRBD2	CASSFTSGSAGELFF	TGCGCCAGCAGCTTTACTAGCGGGAGCGCCGGGGAGCTGTTTTTT
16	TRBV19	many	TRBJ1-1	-	CASSIKAGGWDTEAFF	TGTGCCAGTAGTATAAAGGCAGGCGGATGGGACACTGAAGCTTTCTTT
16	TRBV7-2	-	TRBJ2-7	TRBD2	CASSAGTSGFSYEQYF	TGTGCCAGCAGCGCGGGAACTAGCGGTTTCTCCTACGAGCAGTACTTC
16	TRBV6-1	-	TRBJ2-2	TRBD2	CASTWKGLAGTGELFF	TGTGCCAGCACCTGGAAAGGGCTAGCGGGGACCGGGGAGCTGTTTTTT
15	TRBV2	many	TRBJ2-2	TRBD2	CASSVAGGDTGELFF	TGTGCCAGCAGTGTAGCGGGGGGAGACACCGGGGAGCTGTTTTTT
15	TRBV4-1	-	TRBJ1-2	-	CASSQPGLGNYGYTF	TGCGCCAGCAGCCAACCGGGATTGGGGAACTATGGCTACACCTTC
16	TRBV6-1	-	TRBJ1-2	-	CASSVDGDKFTYGYTF	TGTGCCAGCAGTGTTGACGGGGATAAATTCACCTATGGCTACACCTTC
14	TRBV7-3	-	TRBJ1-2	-	CASSFPKVADGYTF	TGTGCCAGCAGTTTTCCTAAAGTAGCGGATGGCTACACCTTC
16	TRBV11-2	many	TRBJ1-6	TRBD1	CASSLDWGRGNSPLHF	TGTGCCAGCAGCTTAGATTGGGGCAGGGGGAATTCACCCCTCCACTTT
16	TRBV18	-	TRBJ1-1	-	CASSPYPSSGNTEAFF	TGTGCCAGCTCACCATATCCTTCTTCAGGGAACACTGAAGCTTTCTTT
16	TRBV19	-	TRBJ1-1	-	CASNGYGTGPNTEAFF	TGTGCCAGTAATGGATACGGCACGGGGCCGAACACTGAAGCTTTCTTT
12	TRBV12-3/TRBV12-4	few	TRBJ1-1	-	CASTLRFTEAFF	TGTGCCAGCACCCTGCGGTTCACTGAAGCTTTCTTT
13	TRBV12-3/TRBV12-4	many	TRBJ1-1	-	CASFPPIFGEAFF	TGTGCCAGCTTCCCCCCCATTTTTGGTGAAGCTTTCTTT